This T cell receptor beta chain was profiled in a study of blood T cell repertoires in COVID-19 (dated by TCRdb to the early 2020s). About the full investigation: Collaborator samples came from the United States, Italy and Spain and covered acute and convalescent phases of COVID-19. The material from the prospective study consisted of cDNA or gDNA derived from T cells, B-cell-depleted T cells, or PBMCs. Deeply sampled blood TCRbeta repertoires from subjects exposed to, actively infected with, or recovered from COVID-19 were included in the dataset. A freely available public database, intended as a resource for researchers studying the immune response to SARS-CoV-2, is where the repertoires were released. Samples were obtained from the ongoing ImmuneRACE study (first 160 participants) and from some 1,200 subjects provided by 6 global collaborators. The sample metadata nearly always contained a de-identified subject ID, COVID-19 status, age in years and sex. Where available, HLA class I and class II types were obtained from metadata supplied by the sample provider rather than from assay-based typing.

From the germline V gene, CDR1 is MNHNS and CDR2 is SASEGT. The CDR3 contains 13 residues, cysteine and phenylalanine counted. Only the CDR3 DNA stays, 39 bases, in frame from base 1. V is shortened by 0 bases, J by 9 bases, and the region joining them spans 12 bases. A second Seattle source provided samples from volunteer blood donors who had recovered from COVID-19. Whole blood was collected in K2EDTA tubes by collaborating institutions according to the institutions' own protocols. Collaborator samples were shipped for TCRbeta analysis as frozen whole blood, isolated PBMCs, or DNA extracted from either sample type. Summary of the overall study and its limitations: The quantity of clinical and demographic metadata differed by source and by participant and was supplied without curation.

TCRbeta CDR3 regions were amplified from genomic DNA using the immunoSEQ Assay, a bias-controlled multiplex PCR. The original methods were these. Within the assay, amplification of reference gene primers was used to estimate how many nucleated cells each sample contained. To quantify the absolute abundance of each unique TCRbeta CDR3 rearrangement, sequence reads were collapsed and filtered. For each sample, productive Simpson clonality was calculated as the square root of Simpson's diversity index over productive rearrangements. Here the immuneACCESS table is served through TCRdb, limited to in-frame sequences with V and J called. Missing clones are a known gap in these copies; in checked studies unresolved V genes cover under half, and the rest lacks a known reason. V and J calls and clone size come straight from that table; D and trimming were deduced from the DNA. The table for this sample lists roughly 260,000 clones; around nine tenths of them were counted only once. The ten largest clones add up to around 9.5% of the sample.

A few counts support this clone. No cognate antigen has been identified for it. Per-base qualities were not stored, and no clone one base away is much larger. The receptor chain draws on TRBV6-1 and TRBJ2-7; TRBD1 is perhaps the D gene, given 7 matching bases. The receptor's source is a man aged 35 to 55 who had recovered from COVID-19. The material sequenced was peripheral blood. The DNA reads as follows: TGTGCCAGCAGTGAAGCAGGGGGGACAGCGCAGTACTTC. This translates into CASSEAGGTAQYF.